A single sample is the source of the 27 T cell receptor beta chains below, sequenced in a study of radiotherapy plus CTLA-4 blockade in lung cancer. The table came from immunoSEQ multiplex PCR; TCRdb's copy has only in-frame clones and leaves some out. The table shows 45,000 to 60,000 clones, with about 77% occurring only once. Specimen: peripheral blood, collected from a patient treated with radiotherapy plus ipilimumab. Receptors were obtained from a human donor with non-small cell lung cancer whose response to radiotherapy plus ipilimumab could not be evaluated.

The rearrangement uses TRBV7-2 and TRBJ2-7; D remains unclear. The germline V gene has CDR1 SGHTA and CDR2 FQGNSA. Trimming pared 1 base from V and 3 bases from J, leaving 13 bases between. This CDR3 contains 15 residues. The CDR3 sequence is CASSLGGNKGYEQYF. The CDR3 region has the DNA TGTGCCAGCAGCTTAGGAGGTAATAAAGGCTACGAGCAGTACTTC.

The chain's CDR3 is CASRIAGAAYNEQFF. The CDR3 coding sequence is TGTGCCAGCAGAATAGCGGGAGCGGCCTACAATGAGCAGTTCTTC. The rearrangement joins TRBV6-6 to TRBJ2-1; TRBD2 matches 9 bases. The J segment lost 2 bases and the V segment lost 6 bases, leaving 5 bases of the junction unmatched. The germline gives CDR1 MNHNY, CDR2 SVGAGI (reference sequence). This CDR3 has 15 residues.

The chain employs TRBV10-3 and TRBJ2-1; weak D call: TRBD2 (5 bases). The CDR3 totals 12 residues. Deletions cut 2 bases from V and 8 bases from J, with 7 bases between. In germline, CDR1 is ENHRY, CDR2 SYGVKD. The CDR3 region has the DNA TGTGCCATCAGTGAGACTAGAGATGAGCAGTTCTTC. Translation gives CAISETRDEQFF.

The chain employs TRBV2 and TRBJ1-5; D not certain. The CDR3 spans 13 residues. Trimming removed 7 bases from V and 0 bases from J, with 7 bases in between. Germline V gene data show CDR1 as SNHLY and CDR2 as FYNNEI. This CDR3 reads CASMRDSNQPQHF. The DNA of the CDR3 is TGTGCCAGCATGAGGGATAGCAATCAGCCCCAGCATTTT.

The rearrangement joins TRBV11-2 to TRBJ2-7; 13 bases are shared with TRBD2. V was pared by 5 bases and J by 5 bases, with 12 bases of the junction left unmatched. Germline CDR1 is SGHAT and CDR2 is FQNNGV. The CDR3 runs 17 residues. The CDR3 protein is CASSLLLRLAGGNEQYF. In nucleotides, the CDR3 is TGTGCCAGCAGCCTACTACTACGACTAGCGGGGGGAAACGAGCAGTACTTC.

Concerning this clone: The junction departs from the called germline gene at one end, perhaps through a read error. The chain employs TRBV4-3 and TRBJ2-2; 7 bases align to TRBD2. Germline CDR1 reads LGHNA; CDR2 reads YSLEER. CDR3 size: 17 residues. The CDR3 DNA sequence: TGCGCCAGCAGCCAGGTTGGGGGGGATAAAGACACCGGGGAGCTGGTTTTT. Translation gives CASSQVGGDKDTGELVF.

The V call is TRBV18, the J call TRBJ1-5; TRBD1 matches at 9 bases. The V segment lost 3 bases and the J segment 6 bases; nucleotides outside the gene matches: 9. The CDR3 has 16 amino acids. Per germline, CDR1 KGHSH and CDR2 LQKENI. CDR3 sequence reads: CASSPPGQGIGQPQHF. CDR3 DNA: TGTGCCAGCTCACCGCCGGGACAGGGAATAGGTCAGCCCCAGCATTTT.

The V and J genes are TRBV30 and TRBJ2-3; no clear D gene. CDR3 length: 12 amino acids. Trimming removed 1 base from V and 1 base from J, with 3 bases in between. Germline V CDR1 and CDR2: GTSNPN, SVGIG (reference sequence). CDR3 residues: CAWSAGTDTQYF. For the CDR3, the DNA is TGTGCCTGGAGTGCAGGCACAGATACGCAGTATTTT.

This chain joins TRBV7-2 and TRBJ1-1, with TRBD1 matching 9 bases. The CDR3 is 14 amino acids. Germline V lookup: CDR1 SGHTA, CDR2 FQGNSA. V lost 5 bases and J lost 6; bases outside the gene matches: 7. DNA of the CDR3: TGTGCCAGCAGCGCGAGACAGGGGGAGGCTGAAGCTTTCTTT. Translated, it gives CASSARQGEAEAFF.

The chain combines TRBV5-1 with TRBJ2-1; 11 positions match TRBD2. Germline trimming cut 4 bases from V and 3 bases from J; bases unmatched to any gene: 6. CDR3 length equals 16 residues. Germline V gives CDR1 SGHRS, CDR2 YFSETQ. This CDR3 reads CASSPGLAALYNEQFF. In nucleotides, the CDR3 is TGCGCCAGCAGCCCGGGACTAGCGGCTCTCTACAATGAGCAGTTCTTC.

This chain joins TRBV19 and TRBJ1-4; D uncertain. Trimming shortened V by 5 bases and J by 4 bases, and 8 bases separated the two germline ends. Germline V gene data show CDR1 as LNHDA and CDR2 as SQIVND (reference sequence). This CDR3 region has 13 residues. The CDR3 protein is CASSERYNEKLFF. CDR3 DNA: TGTGCCAGTAGTGAGAGGTATAATGAAAAACTGTTTTTT.

This chain joins TRBV6-1 and TRBJ2-7, with D unclear. Germline CDR1 MNHNS, CDR2 SASEGT. The CDR3 consists of 15 residues. Between the trimmed V and J ends, which lost 1 base and 3 bases, there was a span of 13 bases. The DNA of the CDR3 is TGTGCCAGCAGTGAAGGAGGTTCTGATGTCTACGAGCAGTACTTC. It encodes CASSEGGSDVYEQYF.

This chain connects TRBV5-6 to TRBJ2-5, with 7 positions matching TRBD2. After removal of 5 bases from V and 5 bases from J, the junction contained 3 bases not matched to a gene. Germline lookup yields CDR1 SGHDT and CDR2 YYEEEE. This CDR3 contains 12 residues. The CDR3 region is CASSPGGETQYF. In DNA, the CDR3 is TGTGCCAGCAGTCCGGGAGGTGAGACCCAGTACTTC. The variable domain in full, completed from reference TRBV5-6 and TRBJ2-5, reads DAGVTQSPTHLIKTRGQQVTLRCSPKSGHDTVSWYQQALGQGPQFIFQYYEEEERQRGNFPDRFSGHQFPNYSSELNVNALLLGDSALYLCASSPGGETQYFGPGTRLLVL.

The rearrangement joins TRBV18 to TRBJ2-7; 10 positions match TRBD1. The ends lost 0 bases at V and 7 bases at J; junction bases unmatched: 9. Per germline, CDR1 KGHSH and CDR2 LQKENI. The CDR3 consists of 16 residues. The CDR3 DNA is TGTGCCAGCTCACCACCGAAGGGGACAGGGGTAGGGGAGCAGTACTTC. This codes for CASSPPKGTGVGEQYF. Full variable domain (outside the CDR3, taken from reference TRBV18 and TRBJ2-7): NAGVMQNPRHLVRRRGQEARLRCSPMKGHSHVYWYRQLPEEGLKFMVYLQKENIIDESGMPKERFSAEFPKEGPSILRIQQVVRGDSAAYFCASSPPKGTGVGEQYFGPGTRLTVT.

The J gene is TRBJ1-6, the V gene TRBV7-6, with 7 bases matching TRBD1. Germline trimming cut 7 bases from V and 13 bases from J; bases unmatched to any gene: 16. The CDR3 covers 15 residues. The germline gives CDR1 SGHVS, CDR2 FNYEAQ. CDR3 coding DNA: TGTGCCAGCACCCCGCTGGTGGGACAGAGAGCGCCCCTCCACTTT. It is translated as CASTPLVGQRAPLHF.

J is TRBJ1-2 and V is TRBV5-4, with 10 bases matching TRBD1. The V segment lost 3 bases and the J segment 8 bases; nucleotides outside the gene matches: 10. CDR3 length: 15 amino acids. Germline CDR1 and CDR2: SGHNT and YYREEE (reference sequence). DNA of the CDR3: TGTGCCAGCAGCTCGACCGGGACAGGGGTTCTCGGCTACACCTTC. This gives the protein CASSSTGTGVLGYTF.

This chain links TRBV2 with TRBJ1-1; 7 bases fit TRBD1. V shed 6 bases and J 1 base; nucleotides not matched to a gene: 8. Looked up from germline, CDR1 is SNHLY and CDR2 is FYNNEI. The CDR3 loop spans 15 amino acids. The DNA for the CDR3 is TGTGCCAGCAGGGCCCGACAGGGTCAGAACACTGAAGCTTTCTTT. Its translation: CASRARQGQNTEAFF. Filled out from reference TRBV2 and TRBJ1-1, the complete variable domain reads EPEVTQTPSHQVTQMGQEVILRCVPISNHLYFYWYRQILGQKVEFLVSFYNNEISEKSEIFDDQFSVERPDGSNFTLKIRSTKLEDSAMYFCASRARQGQNTEAFFGQGTRLTVV.

This clone was detected a few times. The genes are TRBV2 and TRBJ1-1; possibly TRBD1 for D (6 bases). The germline V gene encodes CDR1 SNHLY and CDR2 FYNNEI. The CDR3 loop spans 14 amino acids. V was clipped by 7 bases and J by 2 bases, with 14 bases between them. CDR3 residues: CASNARGANTEAFF. The DNA of the CDR3 is TGTGCCAGCAACGCTCGGGGGGCCAACACTGAAGCTTTCTTT.

The rearrangement links TRBV5-1 to TRBJ1-1; no reliable D call. Trimming left V 5 bases short and J 1 base short, with 15 bases between. Germline-derived CDR1 and CDR2 are SGHRS and YFSETQ. The length of the CDR3 is 15 residues. The CDR3 bases are TGCGCCAGCAGTCGGGAGACAAGATCGAACACTGAAGCTTTCTTT. The encoded protein is CASSRETRSNTEAFF.

This rearrangement joins TRBV7-9 to TRBJ2-7; maybe TRBD2 (5 bases). Trimming pared 6 bases from V and 2 bases from J, leaving 17 bases between. The CDR3 spans 15 residues. CDR1 is SEHNR and CDR2 is FQNEAQ in the germline V gene (reference sequence). In DNA, the CDR3 is TGTGCCAGCAGTCACACGGACTTTGGGCCCTACGAGCAGTACTTC. Translation gives CASSHTDFGPYEQYF.

This clone counts as medium-sized. The chain employs TRBV11-2 and TRBJ1-3; D unclear. The ends were cut back, 0 bases at V and 4 bases at J, with 10 bases in the middle. The CDR3 extends over 15 amino acids. The germline V gene encodes CDR1 SGHAT and CDR2 FQNNGV. The CDR3 coding sequence is TGTGCCAGCAGCTTAGATATGACAACAGGAAACACCATATATTTT. Protein: CASSLDMTTGNTIYF.

This clone occurred once. The chain links TRBV5-1 to TRBJ1-1; 8 nucleotides match TRBD1. V shed 0 bases and J 2 bases; nucleotides not matched to a gene: 3. Germline values: CDR1 SGHRS, CDR2 YFSETQ. This CDR3 contains 15 residues. CDR3 sequence: CASSLGTGSNTEAFF. The CDR3 DNA sequence: TGCGCCAGCAGCTTGGGGACAGGGTCAAACACTGAAGCTTTCTTT. Drawing the rest from reference TRBV5-1 and TRBJ1-1, the complete variable domain is KAGVTQTPRYLIKTRGQQVTLSCSPISGHRSVSWYQQTPGQGLQFLFEYFSETQRNKGNFPGRFSGRQFSNSRSEMNVSTLELGDSALYLCASSLGTGSNTEAFFGQGTRLTVV.

This clone turned up a few times. V is TRBV30 and J is TRBJ2-7, with TRBD1 matching over 7 bases. Germline assignment: CDR1 GTSNPN and CDR2 SVGIG (reference sequence). This CDR3 is built from 13 residues. With 4 bases clipped from V and 4 bases from J, the junction kept 7 bases outside the gene matches. CDR3 sequence reads: CAWTGGTSYEQYF. CDR3 sequence (DNA): TGTGCCTGGACAGGGGGTACGTCGTACGAGCAGTACTTC.

This clone was seen only a few times. V usage is TRBV5-4 and J usage is TRBJ1-2; D gene ambiguous. The V gene's germline CDR1 is SGHNT and CDR2 YYREEE (reference sequence). This CDR3 comprises 12 residues. Trimming shortened V by 0 bases and J by 6 bases, and 6 bases separated the two germline ends. CDR3 residues: CASSLDGDGYTF. The DNA of the CDR3 is TGTGCCAGCAGCTTGGACGGGGATGGCTACACCTTC.

The chain employs TRBV7-8 and TRBJ1-5; D possibly corresponds to TRBD1 (5 bases). Germline-derived CDR1 and CDR2 are SGHVS and FQNEAQ. V lost 1 base to trimming and J lost 5 bases, with 12 bases between them. The CDR3 runs to 15 residues. DNA for the CDR3: TGTGCCAGCAGCTTAGTAGCAGGGCCGCATCAGCCCCAGCATTTT. This encodes CASSLVAGPHQPQHF.

This chain joins TRBV6-5 and TRBJ2-1, with TRBD2 identical over 8 bases. Trimming at V came to 9 bases and at J to 8 bases, leaving 12 bases not matched to a gene. This CDR3 spans 14 amino acids. Germline lookup yields CDR1 MNHEY and CDR2 SVGAGI. The CDR3 DNA follows: TGTGCCAGTTGCGTCGGGGGGGCGATAGATGAGCAGTTCTTC. It encodes CASCVGGAIDEQFF.

This clone was counted a few times. CDR3 in DNA: TGTGCCAGCAGTTCTCGCCCCGGAGGTGGAGAGACCCAGTACTTC. This gives the protein CASSSRPGGGETQYF. The chain carries TRBV6-6 and TRBJ2-5; TRBD2 might be the D (5 bases). Germline lookup yields CDR1 MNHNY and CDR2 SVGAGI (reference sequence). V lost 4 bases and J 4 bases, leaving 16 bases between the germline ends. The CDR3 consists of 15 residues.